The clone carrying this TCR beta chain showed up many times. The sample belongs to a study of human T cells and chemical hapten exposure. Time point here: patch test 3, about 24 weeks after DPC sensitization. Treatment specified: therapeutic diphenylcyclopropenone sensitization with weekly scalp DPC. Unfractionated whole blood served as the source for total RNA extraction. Each CDR3 protein is one row after TCRdb ran MiXCR on the RACE reads. The sample has fewer than 40,000 distinct CDR3 sequences, 12% seen once. Germline-derived CDR1 and CDR2 are KGHSH and LQKENI. Trimming left V 3 bases short and J 7 bases short, with 6 bases between. CDR3 size: 12 residues.

The sequence was obtained from a woman aged 40-49 years with alopecia areata. Some clones in this sample may be carry-over from other donors' samples. Sample: whole blood, taken in connection with sensitization to the hapten diphenylcyclopropenone (DPC). The V call is TRBV18, the J call TRBJ1-4; no firm D call. CDR3 sequence (DNA): TGTGCCAGCTCACCGTTGGGTGAAAAACTGTTTTTT. Translation gives CASSPLGEKLFF.